This record covers a single TCR beta chain. The record originates from a study of T cell changes during pregnancy in multiple sclerosis. From germline, CDR1 is SGHVS and CDR2 FNYEAQ. The V end was cut by 5 bases, the J end by 5 bases, with 16 bases between. This CDR3 has 14 amino acids. Sequencing used immunoSEQ multiplex PCR; TCRdb keeps in-frame clones, though not all of them. This table holds around 34,000 clones, less than 95% found once. The receptor's source is a female donor with multiple sclerosis, enrolled in a pregnancy study. V usage is TRBV7-6 and J usage is TRBJ2-7, with D possibly TRBD2 on 6 matching bases. The sample here was CD4+ T cells from peripheral blood mononuclear cells, taken in the second trimester of pregnancy. CDR3 sequence (DNA): TGTGCCAGCAGCACTTTTCGGGGGAAGAACGAGCAGTACTTC. It specifies CASSTFRGKNEQYF.